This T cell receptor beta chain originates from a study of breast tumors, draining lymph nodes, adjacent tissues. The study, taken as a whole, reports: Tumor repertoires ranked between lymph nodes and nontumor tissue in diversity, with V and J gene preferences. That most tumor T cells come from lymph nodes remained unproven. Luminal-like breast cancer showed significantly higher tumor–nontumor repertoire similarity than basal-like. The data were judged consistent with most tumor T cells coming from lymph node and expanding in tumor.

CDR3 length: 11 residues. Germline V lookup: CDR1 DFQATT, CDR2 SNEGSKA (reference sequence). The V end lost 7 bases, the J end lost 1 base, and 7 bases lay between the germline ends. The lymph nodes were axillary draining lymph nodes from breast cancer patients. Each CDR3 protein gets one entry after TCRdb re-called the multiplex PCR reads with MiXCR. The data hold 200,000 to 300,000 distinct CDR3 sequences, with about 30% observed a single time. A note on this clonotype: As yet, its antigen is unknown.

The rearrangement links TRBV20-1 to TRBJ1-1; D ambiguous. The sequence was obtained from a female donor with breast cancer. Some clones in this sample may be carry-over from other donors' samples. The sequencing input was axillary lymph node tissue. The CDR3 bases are TGCAGTGAGCAGGAGAACACTGAAGCTTTCTTT. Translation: CSEQENTEAFF.